What follows are 14 T cell receptor beta chains derived from one specimen sequenced in a study of shared clonotypes between healthy human individuals. Data came from immunoSEQ multiplex PCR; TCRdb stores just in-frame clones and leaves some out. The data show millions of clones, 90% to 95% seen once. Specimen: naive CD4+ T cells sorted from blood. The subset here: CD45RA+ positively selected. Receptors originate from a man aged 18 to 30 in good health.

DNA of the CDR3: TGTGCCAGCAGTTTAGCCAGGGGGAATCAGCCCCAGCATTTT. Protein sequence: CASSLARGNQPQHF. The chain recombines TRBV28 with TRBJ1-5; 7 bases are shared with TRBD1. There are 14 residues in the CDR3. V was clipped by 2 bases and J by 4 bases; unmatched bases: 2. Germline V gene data show CDR1 as MDHEN and CDR2 as SYDVKM.

A word on this clone: In the same sample, other DNA sequences code for this CDR3. The chain carries TRBV5-1 and TRBJ2-5; D is unresolved. Germline V CDR1 and CDR2: SGHRS, YFSETQ. This CDR3 has 13 amino acids. V lost 0 bases and J 5 bases, leaving 8 bases between the germline ends. The DNA for the CDR3 is TGCGCCAGCAGCTTGGGGCTAGAGGAGACCCAGTACTTC. It codes for CASSLGLEETQYF. The complete variable domain, with remaining parts taken from reference TRBV5-1 and TRBJ2-5, reads KAGVTQTPRYLIKTRGQQVTLSCSPISGHRSVSWYQQTPGQGLQFLFEYFSETQRNKGNFPGRFSGRQFSNSRSEMNVSTLELGDSALYLCASSLGLEETQYFGPGTRLLVL.

This chain connects TRBV5-5 to TRBJ2-7; 8 positions agree with TRBD1. The CDR3 contains 15 residues. V shed 1 base and J 3 bases; nucleotides not matched to a gene: 6. The germline gives CDR1 SGHKS, CDR2 YYEKEE (reference sequence). CDR3 sequence: CASSLSAQGVYEQYF. The DNA for the CDR3 is TGTGCCAGCAGCTTGAGCGCACAGGGGGTCTACGAGCAGTACTTC.

J is TRBJ2-3 and V is TRBV6-5; 9 nucleotides line up with TRBD2. J was trimmed by 4 bases and V by 8 bases; bases with no gene match: 7. This CDR3 contains 14 residues. The germline gives CDR1 MNHEY, CDR2 SVGAGI. Here the CDR3 DNA reads TGTGCCAGCCGGGTAGCGGGAGCCGCAGATACGCAGTATTTT. Translating gives CASRVAGAADTQYF.

The chain combines TRBV11-2 with TRBJ2-5; 12 nucleotides align to TRBD1. The CDR3 totals 16 residues. The trim removed 1 base at V and 5 bases at J, leaving 5 bases unmatched. Germline V lookup: CDR1 SGHAT, CDR2 FQNNGV. CDR3 residues: CASSLGGTGGRETQYF. CDR3 nucleotides: TGTGCCAGCAGCTTAGGGGGGACAGGGGGCAGGGAGACCCAGTACTTC.

The chain is built from TRBV6-5 and TRBJ1-1; D might be TRBD1 (5 bases). Between the trimmed V and J ends, which lost 2 bases and 7 bases, there was a span of 11 bases. CDR1 is MNHEY, CDR2 SVGAGI, per germline. The CDR3 contains 13 residues. This chain's CDR3 is CASSYGAEIEAFF. In nucleotides, the CDR3 is TGTGCCAGCAGTTACGGGGCAGAGATTGAAGCTTTCTTT.

The rearrangement uses TRBV6-4 and TRBJ2-7; D ambiguous. CDR1 is MRHNA, CDR2 SNTAGT, per germline. This CDR3 has 11 amino acids. Between the trimmed V and J ends, which lost 6 bases and 5 bases, there was a span of 8 bases. The CDR3 protein is CASRDINEQYF. The CDR3 DNA follows: TGTGCCAGCAGGGATATCAACGAGCAGTACTTC.

The chain uses TRBV25-1 and TRBJ1-2; 8 bases are shared with TRBD1. The length of the CDR3 is 13 residues. CDR1 and CDR2 from the germline V gene are MGHDK and SYGVNS. The J segment lost 4 bases and the V segment lost 6 bases, leaving 4 bases of the junction unmatched. Here the CDR3 reads CASSAGQGYGYTF. The DNA of the CDR3 is TGTGCCAGCAGCGCAGGACAGGGCTATGGCTACACCTTC.

The chain links TRBV5-4 to TRBJ2-3, with TRBD1 as a possible D gene (6 bases). CDR3 length equals 15 residues. The germline V and J ends were trimmed by 2 bases and 2 bases, with 12 bases remaining between them. CDR1 and CDR2 (germline): SGHNT, YYREEE (reference sequence). The CDR3 spells CASSLIDRTTDTQYF. DNA for the CDR3: TGTGCCAGCAGCTTAATCGACAGGACCACAGATACGCAGTATTTT. The full variable domain, rest sourced from reference TRBV5-4 and TRBJ2-3, is ETGVTQSPTHLIKTRGQQVTLRCSSQSGHNTVSWYQQALGQGPQFIFQYYREEENGRGNFPPRFSGLQFPNYSSELNVNALELDDSALYLCASSLIDRTTDTQYFGPGTRLTVL.

The rearrangement uses TRBV2 and TRBJ2-7; TRBD2 matches 13 bases. The V segment lost 6 bases and the J segment 4 bases; nucleotides outside the gene matches: 6. Per germline, CDR1 SNHLY and CDR2 FYNNEI. The CDR3 loop spans 15 amino acids. The CDR3 DNA follows: TGTGCCAGCAGGGGTGGGACTAGCGGGAATTACGAGCAGTACTTC. Protein: CASRGGTSGNYEQYF.

On this clone itself: In the same sample, other DNA sequences code for this CDR3. The V and J genes are TRBV5-4 and TRBJ2-5, with 11 bases lining up with TRBD2. V shed 0 bases, J shed 5 bases, and the junction held 6 bases outside the gene matches. The germline CDR1 and CDR2 sequences are SGHNT and YYREEE (reference sequence). The CDR3 contains 16 residues. CDR3 sequence: CASSLDLAGGRETQYF. The CDR3 nucleotides are TGTGCCAGCAGCTTGGACCTAGCGGGGGGTAGGGAGACCCAGTACTTC.

The V call is TRBV6-6, the J call TRBJ1-3, with D tentatively TRBD1 (5 bases). Germline CDR1 MNHNY, CDR2 SVGAGI (reference sequence). Trimming removed 5 bases at V and 0 bases at J, with 11 bases between. The CDR3 length is 15 residues. Here the CDR3 DNA reads TGTGCCAGCAGTACGAGGGACTACTCTGGAAACACCATATATTTT. As protein: CASSTRDYSGNTIYF.

V and J are TRBV28 and TRBJ2-5, with 10 bases aligning to TRBD1. Germline lookup yields CDR1 MDHEN and CDR2 SYDVKM. The CDR3 is 15 residues long. V dropped 6 bases and J dropped 2; count of bases not matched to a gene: 6. Here the CDR3 DNA reads TGTGCCAGCAGCCAAAGACAGGGGGCGCAAGAGACCCAGTACTTC. This gives the protein CASSQRQGAQETQYF. The complete variable domain, with remaining parts taken from reference TRBV28 and TRBJ2-5, reads DVKVTQSSRYLVKRTGEKVFLECVQDMDHENMFWYRQDPGLGLRLIYFSYDVKMKEKGDIPEGYSVSREKKERFSLILESASTNQTSMYLCASSQRQGAQETQYFGPGTRLLVL.

The chain has TRBV25-1 and TRBJ2-7; 9 bases fit TRBD1. The V gene's germline CDR1 is MGHDK and CDR2 SYGVNS. The CDR3 is 13 amino acids. J was trimmed by 7 bases and V by 4 bases; bases with no gene match: 5. The CDR3 DNA is TGTGCCAGCAGTGGGACAGGGGTCCTTGAGCAGTACTTC. This translates into CASSGTGVLEQYF.